These T cell receptor beta chains were read from a single sample in a study of response to subunit inactivated influenza vaccine. One entry per CDR3 protein results from TCRdb running MiXCR on the RT-PCR reads. Here the sample spans under 750,000 distinct CDR3 sequences, about 11% being singletons. Sequenced material: PBMCs from blood, taken on the day of vaccination. The receptors derive from a man aged 50 to 60 who received an inactivated influenza vaccine. Both conserved end residues are part of each CDR3. A D gene is named only where the DNA matches it firmly. Size is stated for part of the rows, as once, few or many counts, or as a class when the clone is expanded.

size: few
length: 16
V: TRBV5-1
D: .
J: TRBJ2-6
DNA: TGCGCCAGCAGCTTGTTTGTTAGCTCTGGGGCCAACGTCCTGACTTTC
CDR3: CASSLFVSSGANVLTF

size: few
length: 16
V: TRBV20-1
D: TRBD2
J: TRBJ2-1
DNA: TGCAGTGCTAGAGATAGAAGCGGGAGCGCCTACAATGAGCAGTTCTTC
CDR3: CSARDRSGSAYNEQFF

size: many
length: 16
V: TRBV5-5
D: TRBD1
J: TRBJ2-3
DNA: TGTGCCAGCAGCAAAGACAGGGGTACTCACACAGATACGCAGTATTTT
CDR3: CASSKDRGTHTDTQYF

size: .
length: 18
V: TRBV21-1
D: .
J: TRBJ2-7
DNA: TGTGCCAGCAGCAGGTGTTGGAGGGACAACTCCAGCTCCTACGAGCAGTACTTC
CDR3: CASSRCWRDNSSSYEQYF

size: .
length: 17
V: TRBV12-3/TRBV12-4
D: TRBD1
J: TRBJ2-2
DNA: TGTGCCAGCAGCGACCGGGACAGGGATTTAGTCACCGGGGAGCTGTTTTTT
CDR3: CASSDRDRDLVTGELFF

size: .
length: 14
V: TRBV11-2
D: TRBD2
J: TRBJ2-5
DNA: TGTGCCAGCAGCCACCCGGGACTATTCGGGCCCCAGTACTTC
CDR3: CASSHPGLFGPQYF

size: .
length: 15
V: TRBV5-1
D: TRBD1
J: TRBJ2-3
DNA: TGCGCCAGCAGCCGACGAGGGGGCGCATCAGATACGCAGTATTTT
CDR3: CASSRRGGASDTQYF

size: few
length: 14
V: TRBV5-6
D: .
J: TRBJ2-1
DNA: TGTGCCAGCAGCCAACAGGGCCAGGGAAATGAGCAGTTCTTC
CDR3: CASSQQGQGNEQFF

size: .
length: 14
V: TRBV20-1
D: .
J: TRBJ2-7
DNA: TGCAGTGCTAGCGATCGGGACCGCCCCTACGAGCAGTACTTC
CDR3: CSASDRDRPYEQYF

size: few
length: 12
V: TRBV12-3/TRBV12-4
D: .
J: TRBJ2-7
DNA: TGTGCCAGCAGTTTACCCCGGTCAGAGCAGTACTTC
CDR3: CASSLPRSEQYF

size: .
length: 14
V: TRBV9
D: TRBD2
J: TRBJ2-7
DNA: TGTGCCAGCAGCGTAGAGCCTAGCGGGAACGAGCAGTACTTC
CDR3: CASSVEPSGNEQYF

size: few
length: 11
V: TRBV20-1
D: .
J: TRBJ1-2
DNA: TGCATGCCCCTATCTAACTATGGCTACACCTTC
CDR3: CMPLSNYGYTF

size: .
length: 14
V: TRBV6-2/TRBV6-3
D: .
J: TRBJ1-5
DNA: TGTGCCAGCAGCTCCCGACCGGGTTGGACGTCCCAGCATTTT
CDR3: CASSSRPGWTSQHF

size: many
length: 14
V: TRBV12-3/TRBV12-4
D: TRBD2
J: TRBJ2-1
DNA: TGTGCCAGCAGTCCGGGAGGGAGGTACAATGAGCAGTTCTTC
CDR3: CASSPGGRYNEQFF

size: .
length: 13
V: TRBV12-3/TRBV12-4
D: .
J: TRBJ1-1
DNA: TGTGCCAGCAGTTTATGGCAGAACACTGAAGCTTTCTTT
CDR3: CASSLWQNTEAFF

size: .
length: 17
V: TRBV18
D: .
J: TRBJ1-5
DNA: TGTGCCAGCTCACCAGGAGGCTTCCTGGAAGGCAATCAGCCCCAGCATTTT
CDR3: CASSPGGFLEGNQPQHF

size: .
length: 16
V: TRBV3-1
D: .
J: TRBJ1-2
DNA: TGTGCCAGCAGCCAAGATTACAGGACTCCTAACTATGGCTACACCTTC
CDR3: CASSQDYRTPNYGYTF

size: many
length: 17
V: TRBV4-3
D: .
J: TRBJ2-1
DNA: TGCGCCAGCAGCCAAGCGGTTATAGGCCCCCCAGGGTCTGAGCAGTTCTTC
CDR3: CASSQAVIGPPGSEQFF

size: many
length: 15
V: TRBV29-1
D: .
J: TRBJ2-3
DNA: TGCAGCGTTGAACCCCATCACTCCCTCACAGATACGCAGTATTTT
CDR3: CSVEPHHSLTDTQYF

size: .
length: 14
V: TRBV5-6
D: .
J: TRBJ2-7
DNA: TGTGCCAGCAGCTTGTATGGGTTTAGAGGCGAGCAGTACTTC
CDR3: CASSLYGFRGEQYF

size: few
length: 14
V: TRBV12-3/TRBV12-4
D: .
J: TRBJ1-1
DNA: TGTGCCAGCAGTTTAGAAACAGGGATCACTGAAGCTTTCTTT
CDR3: CASSLETGITEAFF

size: once
length: 16
V: TRBV5-8
D: TRBD1
J: TRBJ2-1
DNA: TGTGCCAGCAGCTTGGCCCCGGGCAGGGGGCGAAATGAGCAGTTCTTC
CDR3: CASSLAPGRGRNEQFF

size: .
length: 16
V: TRBV4-3
D: .
J: TRBJ2-7
DNA: TGCGCCAGCAGTTCCGATTACCGGGACGAGGCCTACGAGCAGTACTTC
CDR3: CASSSDYRDEAYEQYF

size: few
length: 13
V: TRBV29-1
D: .
J: TRBJ1-1
DNA: TGCAGCGCCGCCGGGACATCGAACACTGAAGCTTTCTTT
CDR3: CSAAGTSNTEAFF

size: few
length: 15
V: TRBV18
D: .
J: TRBJ1-1
DNA: TGTGCCAGCTCACCCTATTGGGGTTCTGCGGTTGAAGCTTTCTTT
CDR3: CASSPYWGSAVEAFF

size: .
length: 13
V: TRBV11-2
D: TRBD2
J: TRBJ2-1
DNA: TGTGCCAGCGCCCCGGGGGGGGGTAATGAGCAGTTCTTC
CDR3: CASAPGGGNEQFF

size: .
length: 12
V: TRBV18
D: .
J: TRBJ2-1
DNA: TGTGCCAGCTCCTTGGGGGAAGATGAGCAGTTCTTC
CDR3: CASSLGEDEQFF

size: .
length: 16
V: TRBV18
D: TRBD1
J: TRBJ2-3
DNA: TGTGCCAGCTCCTCATCGACAGGGACGAGCACAGATACGCAGTATTTT
CDR3: CASSSSTGTSTDTQYF

size: few
length: 16
V: TRBV7-2
D: TRBD1
J: TRBJ2-7
DNA: TGTGCCAGCAGCTCTGGGGGGGGACAGGGGGTATACGAGCAGTACTTC
CDR3: CASSSGGGQGVYEQYF

size: many
length: 14
V: TRBV7-9
D: TRBD1
J: TRBJ1-5
DNA: TGTGCCAGCCAGGGGGCAGGGATCCATCAGCCCCAGCATTTT
CDR3: CASQGAGIHQPQHF

size: many
length: 13
V: TRBV29-1
D: TRBD1
J: TRBJ2-1
DNA: TGCAGCGGGGGACAGGGGTTCTACAATGAGCAGTTCTTC
CDR3: CSGGQGFYNEQFF

size: few
length: 17
V: TRBV29-1
D: .
J: TRBJ2-1
DNA: TGCAGCGTTGATGGGGGAGGCGGGTTAAGCTCCTACAATGAGCAGTTCTTC
CDR3: CSVDGGGGLSSYNEQFF

size: few
length: 17
V: TRBV7-8
D: TRBD2
J: TRBJ2-2
DNA: TGTGCCAGCAGCCGAGGGATCGGGACTAGCGCGGTCGGGGAGCTGTTTTTT
CDR3: CASSRGIGTSAVGELFF

size: few
length: 13
V: TRBV28
D: TRBD1
J: TRBJ1-3
DNA: TGTGCCAGCGGGACAGGGTTTGGAAACACCATATATTTT
CDR3: CASGTGFGNTIYF

size: .
length: 18
V: TRBV6-5
D: .
J: TRBJ2-6
DNA: TGTGCCAGCAGTTACTCGTTTACACGAGTTTCTGGGGCCAACGTCCTGACTTTC
CDR3: CASSYSFTRVSGANVLTF

size: many
length: 14
V: TRBV6-5
D: .
J: TRBJ1-3
DNA: TGTGCCAGCAGTTACCTCCCCTCTGGAAACACCATATATTTT
CDR3: CASSYLPSGNTIYF

size: .
length: 13
V: TRBV7-9
D: TRBD1
J: TRBJ1-1
DNA: TGTGCCAGCAGCTTATTAGGGGGCGTGGGAGCTTTCTTT
CDR3: CASSLLGGVGAFF

size: .
length: 16
V: TRBV28
D: .
J: TRBJ2-5
DNA: TGTGCCAGCAGTGAAATGACGACAGCCTTACAAGAGACCCAGTACTTC
CDR3: CASSEMTTALQETQYF

size: few
length: 15
V: TRBV25-1
D: .
J: TRBJ2-3
DNA: TGTGCCAGCAGTGAATTTTGGGGAAACACAGATACGCAGTATTTT
CDR3: CASSEFWGNTDTQYF

size: few
length: 15
V: TRBV4-3
D: .
J: TRBJ2-5
DNA: TGCGCCAGCAGCCAAGATTTTGGACGGGGTGGGACCCAGTACTTC
CDR3: CASSQDFGRGGTQYF

size: many
length: 12
V: TRBV7-2
D: .
J: TRBJ2-3
DNA: TGTGCCAGCAGCCTAGCTAGGGATACGCAGTATTTT
CDR3: CASSLARDTQYF

size: .
length: 15
V: TRBV4-1
D: .
J: TRBJ2-3
DNA: TGCGCCAGCAGCCAAGATGGGGTAGATTCAGATACGCAGTATTTT
CDR3: CASSQDGVDSDTQYF

size: .
length: 12
V: TRBV10-3
D: .
J: TRBJ2-1
DNA: TGTGCCATCGGGTCAGGCGGGGATGAGCAGTTCTTC
CDR3: CAIGSGGDEQFF

size: few
length: 13
V: TRBV20-1
D: .
J: TRBJ2-3
DNA: TGCAGTGCTAGCCGGGAACCCAAAGATACGCAGTATTTT
CDR3: CSASREPKDTQYF

size: .
length: 17
V: TRBV4-2
D: TRBD2
J: TRBJ2-1
DNA: TGTGCCAGCAGCCAAGACACTAGCGGGTCCCCCTACAATGAGCAGTTCTTC
CDR3: CASSQDTSGSPYNEQFF